This T cell receptor beta chain was sequenced in a study of human T cells and chemical hapten exposure. On the study more broadly: Patch tests delivered 0.01% DPC to the upper back and were evaluated at 6 days. Largely, small differences in pooled library volume made per-sample TCR yields vary.

This clonotype was observed a handful of times. The CDR3 totals 14 residues. Germline V gene lookup returns CDR1 MDHEN and CDR2 SYDVKM. Trimming shortened V by 7 bases and J by 4 bases, and 17 bases separated the two germline ends. Sample time point: pre-sensitization, week 0. Treatment: therapeutic diphenylcyclopropenone sensitization with weekly scalp DPC. Alopecia patients, 18 to 70 years old and DPC-suitable, served as donors. Total RNA extraction was carried out from unfractionated whole blood. Each CDR3 protein gets one entry after TCRdb re-called the RACE reads with MiXCR. The table lists about 250,000 distinct CDR3 sequences, just under 8% of them singletons.

The chain carries TRBV28 and TRBJ2-7; D assignment may be TRBD1 or TRBD2 (5 bases each). The specimen was whole blood, collected in connection with sensitization to the hapten diphenylcyclopropenone (DPC). The receptor comes from a man aged 18 to 30 with alopecia areata. Some clones in this sample may be carry-over from other donors' samples. CDR3 nucleotides: TGTGCCAGCACGGGTAATGCCGAGGGGTACGAGCAGTACTTC. It codes for CASTGNAEGYEQYF.